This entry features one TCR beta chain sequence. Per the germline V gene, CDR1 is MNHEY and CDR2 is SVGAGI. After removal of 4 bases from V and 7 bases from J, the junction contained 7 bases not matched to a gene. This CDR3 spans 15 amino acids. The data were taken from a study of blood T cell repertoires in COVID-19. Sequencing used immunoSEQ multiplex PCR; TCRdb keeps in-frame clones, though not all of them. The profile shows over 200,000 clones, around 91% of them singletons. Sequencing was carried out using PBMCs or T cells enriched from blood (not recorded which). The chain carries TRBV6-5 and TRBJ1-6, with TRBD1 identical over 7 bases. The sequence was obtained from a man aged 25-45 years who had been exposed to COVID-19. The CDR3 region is CASSSTGTENSPLHF. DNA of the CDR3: TGTGCCAGCAGTTCGACCGGGACAGAGAATTCACCCCTCCACTTT.